This entry lists 8 T cell receptor beta chains sequenced from one sample in a study of CD8 T cells in Susac syndrome. Reverse transcription used roughly 0.45 to 1 ug RNA and random hexamers. TCRdb re-analysed the immunoSEQ multiplex PCR reads in MiXCR, keeping a single row per CDR3 protein. The repertoire consists of about 130,000 distinct CDR3 sequences, with over 85% occurring once and the leading ten covering approximately 0.22%. Sequenced input: CD8+ T cells from PBMCs. All receptors come from a human donor with Susac syndrome.

The genes are TRBV30 and TRBJ2-7; 8 nucleotides agree with TRBD2. This CDR3 comprises 14 residues. Germline V lookup: CDR1 GTSNPN, CDR2 SVGIG (reference sequence). The trim removed 0 bases at V and 3 bases at J, leaving 4 bases unmatched. The CDR3 here is CAWSVGGGLYEQYF. CDR3 nucleotide sequence: TGTGCCTGGAGTGTCGGGGGGGGCCTCTACGAGCAGTACTTC.

The genes are TRBV5-1 and TRBJ1-1; D is undetermined. The CDR3 runs 14 residues. V was pared by 1 base and J by 7 bases, with 14 bases between. Germline CDR1 is SGHRS and CDR2 is YFSETQ. DNA for the CDR3: TGCGCCAGCAGCTTGTACGTGGGGAGCAATGAAGCTTTCTTT. This encodes CASSLYVGSNEAFF.

In DNA, the CDR3 is TGTGCCAGCAGCCAAGGCGGGGGGGTCGACAATGAGCAGTTCTTC. This sequence encodes CASSQGGGVDNEQFF. V is TRBV14 and J is TRBJ2-1, with TRBD2 matching over 9 bases. This CDR3 region has 15 residues. V lost 1 base and J lost 5; bases outside the gene matches: 3. Looked up from germline, CDR1 is SGHDN and CDR2 is FVKESK.

The chain joins TRBV29-1 to TRBJ2-3, with 10 bases aligning to TRBD2. Germline V CDR1 and CDR2: SQVTM, ANQGSEA. V gave up 7 bases and J gave up 4 bases; unmatched junction bases: 8. The CDR3 spans 14 residues. This chain's CDR3 is CSAPSGSIPDTQYF. DNA for the CDR3: TGCAGCGCACCTAGCGGGAGTATCCCAGATACGCAGTATTTT.

The rearrangement uses TRBV5-1 and TRBJ2-1; no clear D. The V end was cut by 0 bases, the J end by 6 bases, with 13 bases between. CDR3 length: 15 amino acids. Germline V gene sequence: CDR1 SGHRS, CDR2 YFSETQ. CDR3 in DNA: TGCGCCAGCAGCTTGGCAGCCGCGACGGTCAATGAGCAGTTCTTC. Translated: CASSLAAATVNEQFF.

The chain uses TRBV6-5 and TRBJ2-7; the D gene is possibly TRBD1 (6 bases). Deletions cut 0 bases from V and 1 base from J, with 13 bases between. Germline-derived CDR1 and CDR2 are MNHEY and SVGAGI. The CDR3 sequence is 16 residues long. CDR3 nucleotide sequence: TGTGCCAGCAGTTACTCGATAGTCAGGGGTTCCTACGAGCAGTACTTC. This translates into CASSYSIVRGSYEQYF.

The rearrangement joins TRBV20-1 to TRBJ1-5; no clear D. The CDR3 is 14 amino acids. V lost 0 bases and J lost 1, with 7 bases in between. Germline V gives CDR1 DFQATT, CDR2 SNEGSKA (reference sequence). The CDR3 spells CSAREGSSNQPQHF. The CDR3 DNA sequence: TGCAGTGCTAGAGAGGGGTCCAGCAATCAGCCCCAGCATTTT.

The V and J genes are TRBV11-2 and TRBJ1-6; D gene unclear. The ends were cut back, 5 bases at V and 5 bases at J, with 4 bases in the middle. The CDR3 runs 12 residues. From germline, CDR1 is SGHAT and CDR2 FQNNGV. In DNA form, the CDR3 reads TGTGCCAGCAGCGGAAATAATTCACCCCTCCACTTT. Protein sequence: CASSGNNSPLHF.